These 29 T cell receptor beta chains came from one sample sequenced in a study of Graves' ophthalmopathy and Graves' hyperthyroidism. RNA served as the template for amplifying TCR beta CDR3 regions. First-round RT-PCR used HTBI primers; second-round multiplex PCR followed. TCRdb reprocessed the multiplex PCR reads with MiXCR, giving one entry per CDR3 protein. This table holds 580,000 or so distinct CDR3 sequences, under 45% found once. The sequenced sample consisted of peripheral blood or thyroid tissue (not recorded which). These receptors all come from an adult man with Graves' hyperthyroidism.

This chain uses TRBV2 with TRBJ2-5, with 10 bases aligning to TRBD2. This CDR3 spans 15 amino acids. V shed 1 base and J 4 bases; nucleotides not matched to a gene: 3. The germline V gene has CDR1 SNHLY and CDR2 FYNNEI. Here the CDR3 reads CASSEGLAGAETQYF. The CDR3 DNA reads TGTGCCAGCAGTGAAGGCCTAGCGGGAGCAGAGACCCAGTACTTC. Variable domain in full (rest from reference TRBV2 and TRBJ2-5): EPEVTQTPSHQVTQMGQEVILRCVPISNHLYFYWYRQILGQKVEFLVSFYNNEISEKSEIFDDQFSVERPDGSNFTLKIRSTKLEDSAMYFCASSEGLAGAETQYFGPGTRLLVL.

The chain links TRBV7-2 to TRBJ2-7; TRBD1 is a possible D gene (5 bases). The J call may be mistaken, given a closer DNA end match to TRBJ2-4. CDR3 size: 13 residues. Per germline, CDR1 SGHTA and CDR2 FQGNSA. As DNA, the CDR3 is TGTGCCAGCAGCTTCCAGGGAACGGGCATTCAGTACTTC. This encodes CASSFQGTGIQYF.

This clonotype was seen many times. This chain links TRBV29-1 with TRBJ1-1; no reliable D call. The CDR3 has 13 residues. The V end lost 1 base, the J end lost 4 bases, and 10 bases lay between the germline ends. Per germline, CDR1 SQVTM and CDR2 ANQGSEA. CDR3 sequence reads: CSVEARTSTEAFF. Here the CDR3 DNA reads TGCAGCGTTGAAGCCCGGACCAGCACTGAAGCTTTCTTT.

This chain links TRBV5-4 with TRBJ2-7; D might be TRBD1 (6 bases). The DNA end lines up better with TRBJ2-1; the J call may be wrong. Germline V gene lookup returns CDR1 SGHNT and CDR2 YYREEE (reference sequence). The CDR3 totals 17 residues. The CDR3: CASSLALASQGHNEQFF. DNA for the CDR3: TGTGCCAGCAGCTTAGCGTTGGCTAGCCAGGGGCACAATGAGCAGTTCTTC.

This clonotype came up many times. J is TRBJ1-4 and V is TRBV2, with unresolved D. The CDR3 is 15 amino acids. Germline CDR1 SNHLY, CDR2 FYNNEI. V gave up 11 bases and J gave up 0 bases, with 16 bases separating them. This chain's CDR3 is CASGSSYATNEKLFF. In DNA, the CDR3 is TGTGCCTCCGGGTCCTCCTATGCAACTAATGAAAAACTGTTTTTT.

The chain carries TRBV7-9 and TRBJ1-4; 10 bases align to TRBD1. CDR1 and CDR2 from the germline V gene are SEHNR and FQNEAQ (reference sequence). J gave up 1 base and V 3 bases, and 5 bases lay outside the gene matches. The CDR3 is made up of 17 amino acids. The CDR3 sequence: CASSLTGGVITNEKLFF. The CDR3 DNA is TGTGCCAGCAGCTTGACAGGGGGCGTGATAACTAATGAAAAACTGTTTTTT.

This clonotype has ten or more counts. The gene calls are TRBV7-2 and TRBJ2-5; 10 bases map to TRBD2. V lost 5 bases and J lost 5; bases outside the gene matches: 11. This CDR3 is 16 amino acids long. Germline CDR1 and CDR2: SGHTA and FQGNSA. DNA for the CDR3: TGTGCCAGCAGCCTTAGCGGGGGGAGGATTTGGGAGACCCAGTACTTC. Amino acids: CASSLSGGRIWETQYF.

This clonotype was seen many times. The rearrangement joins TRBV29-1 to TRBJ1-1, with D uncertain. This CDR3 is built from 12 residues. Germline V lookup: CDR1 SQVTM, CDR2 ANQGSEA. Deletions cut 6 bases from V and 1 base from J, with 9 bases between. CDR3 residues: CSVARANTEAFF. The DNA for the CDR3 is TGCAGCGTGGCTCGGGCGAACACTGAAGCTTTCTTT.

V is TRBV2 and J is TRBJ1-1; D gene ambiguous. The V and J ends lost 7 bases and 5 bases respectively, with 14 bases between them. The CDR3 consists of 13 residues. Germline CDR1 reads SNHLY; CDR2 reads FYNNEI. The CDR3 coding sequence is TGTGCCAGCATGACTAGCGGGAGGACTGAAGCTTTCTTT. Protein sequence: CASMTSGRTEAFF. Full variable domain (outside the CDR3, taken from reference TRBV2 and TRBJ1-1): EPEVTQTPSHQVTQMGQEVILRCVPISNHLYFYWYRQILGQKVEFLVSFYNNEISEKSEIFDDQFSVERPDGSNFTLKIRSTKLEDSAMYFCASMTSGRTEAFFGQGTRLTVV.

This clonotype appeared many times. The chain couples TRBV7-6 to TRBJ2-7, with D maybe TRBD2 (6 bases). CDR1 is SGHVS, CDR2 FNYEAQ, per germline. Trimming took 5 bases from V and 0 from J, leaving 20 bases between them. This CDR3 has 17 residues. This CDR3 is CASSPISVGGISYEQYF. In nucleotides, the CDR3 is TGTGCCAGCAGCCCGATCTCTGTCGGAGGGATCTCCTACGAGCAGTACTTC.

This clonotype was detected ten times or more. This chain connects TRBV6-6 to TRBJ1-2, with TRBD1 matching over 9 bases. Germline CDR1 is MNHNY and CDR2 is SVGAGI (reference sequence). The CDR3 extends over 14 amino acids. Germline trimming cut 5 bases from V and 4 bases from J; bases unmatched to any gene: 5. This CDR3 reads CASSPPTGGYGYTF. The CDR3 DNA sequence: TGTGCCAGCAGTCCACCGACAGGGGGCTATGGCTACACCTTC.

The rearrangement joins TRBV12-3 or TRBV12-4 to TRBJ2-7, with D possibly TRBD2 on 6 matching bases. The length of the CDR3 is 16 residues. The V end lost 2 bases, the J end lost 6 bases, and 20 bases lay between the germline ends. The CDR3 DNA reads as TGTGCCAGCAGTTTATCCTCGGGGGAGTTGGTCGGCGAGCAGTACTTC. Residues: CASSLSSGELVGEQYF.

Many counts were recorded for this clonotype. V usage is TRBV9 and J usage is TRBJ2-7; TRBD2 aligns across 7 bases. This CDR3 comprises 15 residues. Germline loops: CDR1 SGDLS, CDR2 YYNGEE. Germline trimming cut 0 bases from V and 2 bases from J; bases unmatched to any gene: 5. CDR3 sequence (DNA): TGTGCCAGCAGCGTAGCTGGGGGAGGGACCTACGAGCAGTACTTC. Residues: CASSVAGGGTYEQYF.

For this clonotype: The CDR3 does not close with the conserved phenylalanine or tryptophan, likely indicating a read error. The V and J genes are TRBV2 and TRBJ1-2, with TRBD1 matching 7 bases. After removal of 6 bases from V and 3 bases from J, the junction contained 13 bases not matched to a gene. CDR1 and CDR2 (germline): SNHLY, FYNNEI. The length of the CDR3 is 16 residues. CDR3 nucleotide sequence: TGTGCCAGCAGCCCTCTTCCCCAGGGGGGGGACTATGGCTACACCTCC. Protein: CASSPLPQGGDYGYTS.

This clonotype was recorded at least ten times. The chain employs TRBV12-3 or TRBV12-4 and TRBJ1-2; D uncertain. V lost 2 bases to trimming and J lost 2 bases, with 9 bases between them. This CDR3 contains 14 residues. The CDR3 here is CASSLLPGNYGYTF. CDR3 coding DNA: TGTGCCAGCAGTTTATTACCGGGGAACTATGGCTACACCTTC.

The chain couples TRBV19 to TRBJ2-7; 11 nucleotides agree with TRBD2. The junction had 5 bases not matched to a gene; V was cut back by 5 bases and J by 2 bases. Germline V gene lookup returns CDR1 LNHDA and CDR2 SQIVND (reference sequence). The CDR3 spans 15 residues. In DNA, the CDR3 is TGTGCCAGTAGTTTTGCTAGCGGGAGGACCTACGAGCAGTACTTC. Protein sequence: CASSFASGRTYEQYF.

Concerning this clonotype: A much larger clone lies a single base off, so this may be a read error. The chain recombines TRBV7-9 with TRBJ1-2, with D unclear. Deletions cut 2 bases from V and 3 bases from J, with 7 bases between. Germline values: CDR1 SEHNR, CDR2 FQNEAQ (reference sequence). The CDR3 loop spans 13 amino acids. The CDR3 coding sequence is TGTGCCAGCAGCTTAATAGAGTACTATGGCTACACCTTC. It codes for CASSLIEYYGYTF.

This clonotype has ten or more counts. The CDR3 region has the DNA TGCAGTGCCCCCCTCCACTCTGGGGCCAACGTCCTGACTTTC. Residues: CSAPLHSGANVLTF. V usage is TRBV20-1 and J usage is TRBJ2-6, with D uncertain. Germline-derived CDR1 and CDR2 are DFQATT and SNEGSKA (reference sequence). This CDR3 has 14 amino acids. Trimming pared 6 bases from V and 0 bases from J, leaving 9 bases between.

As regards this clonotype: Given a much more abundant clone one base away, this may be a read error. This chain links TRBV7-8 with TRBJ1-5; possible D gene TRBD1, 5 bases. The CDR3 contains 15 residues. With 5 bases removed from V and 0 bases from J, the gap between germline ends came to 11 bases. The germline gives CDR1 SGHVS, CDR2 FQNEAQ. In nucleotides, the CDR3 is TGTGCCAGCAGCCTGGACGGGGGTAGCAATCAGCCCCAGCATTTT. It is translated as CASSLDGGSNQPQHF.

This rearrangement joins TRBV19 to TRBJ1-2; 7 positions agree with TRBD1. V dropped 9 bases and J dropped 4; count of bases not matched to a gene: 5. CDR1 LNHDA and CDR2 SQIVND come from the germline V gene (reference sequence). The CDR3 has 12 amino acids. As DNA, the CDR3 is TGTGCCAGCTCGGGACAGACCTATGGCTACACCTTC. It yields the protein CASSGQTYGYTF.

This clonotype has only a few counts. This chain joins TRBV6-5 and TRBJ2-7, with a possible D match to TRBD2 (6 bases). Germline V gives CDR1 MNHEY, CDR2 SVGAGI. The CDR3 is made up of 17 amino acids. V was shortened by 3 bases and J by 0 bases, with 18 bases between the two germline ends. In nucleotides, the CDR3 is TGTGCCAGCAGTTATGGAGGGGCCGGAGGGAGCTCCTACGAGCAGTACTTC. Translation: CASSYGGAGGSSYEQYF.

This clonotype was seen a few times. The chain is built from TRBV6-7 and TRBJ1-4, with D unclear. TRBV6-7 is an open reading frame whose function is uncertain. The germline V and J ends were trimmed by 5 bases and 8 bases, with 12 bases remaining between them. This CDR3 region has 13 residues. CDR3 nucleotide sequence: TGTGCCAGCAGTGCTCTCCCGCGGGAAAAACTGTTTTTT. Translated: CASSALPREKLFF.

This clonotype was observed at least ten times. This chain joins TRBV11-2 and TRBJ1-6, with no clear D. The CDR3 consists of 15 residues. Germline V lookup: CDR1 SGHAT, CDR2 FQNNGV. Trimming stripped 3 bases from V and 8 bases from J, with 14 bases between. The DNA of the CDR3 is TGTGCCAGCAGCTTGTGGGCAGGCAAAGATTCACCCCTCCACTTT. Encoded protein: CASSLWAGKDSPLHF.

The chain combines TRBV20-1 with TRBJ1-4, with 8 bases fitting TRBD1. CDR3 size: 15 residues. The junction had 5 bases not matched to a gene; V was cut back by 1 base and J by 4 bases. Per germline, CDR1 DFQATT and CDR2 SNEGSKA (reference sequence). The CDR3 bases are TGCAGTGCTAGAGGTCGGACAGGGTTTAATGAAAAACTGTTTTTT. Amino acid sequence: CSARGRTGFNEKLFF.

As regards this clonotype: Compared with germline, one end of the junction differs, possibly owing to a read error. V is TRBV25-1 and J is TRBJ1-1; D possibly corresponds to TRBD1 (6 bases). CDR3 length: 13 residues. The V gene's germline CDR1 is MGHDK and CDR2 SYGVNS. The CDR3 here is CASTGGRGTEAFF. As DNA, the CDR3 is TGTGCCAGCACGGGGGGCCGGGGCACTGAAGCTTTCTTC. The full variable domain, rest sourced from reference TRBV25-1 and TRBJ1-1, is EADIYQTPRYLVIGTGKKITLECSQTMGHDKMYWYQQDPGMELHLIHYSYGVNSTEKGDLSSESTVSRIRTEHFPLTLESARPSHTSQYLCASTGGRGTEAFFGQGTRLTVV.

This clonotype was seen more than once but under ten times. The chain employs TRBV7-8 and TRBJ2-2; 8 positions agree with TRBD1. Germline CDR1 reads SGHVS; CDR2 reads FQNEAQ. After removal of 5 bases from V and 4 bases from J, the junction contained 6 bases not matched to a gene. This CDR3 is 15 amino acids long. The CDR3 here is CASSTRQGFTGELFF. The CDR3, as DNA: TGTGCCAGCAGCACCCGACAGGGGTTCACCGGGGAGCTGTTTTTT.

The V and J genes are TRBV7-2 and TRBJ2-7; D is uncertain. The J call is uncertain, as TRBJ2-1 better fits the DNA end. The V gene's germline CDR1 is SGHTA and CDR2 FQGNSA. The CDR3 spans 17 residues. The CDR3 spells CASSLEGPSTLNNEQFF. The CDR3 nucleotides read TGTGCCAGCAGCTTAGAGGGTCCTAGTACTCTCAACAATGAGCAGTTCTTC.

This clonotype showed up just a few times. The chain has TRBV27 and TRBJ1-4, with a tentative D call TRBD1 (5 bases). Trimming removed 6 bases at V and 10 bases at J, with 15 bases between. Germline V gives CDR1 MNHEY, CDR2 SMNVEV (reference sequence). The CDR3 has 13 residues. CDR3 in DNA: TGTGCCAGCAGGATGGGGGGGATTGGAAAACTGTTTTTT. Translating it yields CASRMGGIGKLFF. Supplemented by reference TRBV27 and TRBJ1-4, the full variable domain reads EAQVTQNPRYLITVTGKKLTVTCSQNMNHEYMSWYRQDPGLGLRQIYYSMNVEVTDKGDVPEGYKVSRKEKRNFPLILESPSPNQTSLYFCASRMGGIGKLFFGSGTQLSVL.

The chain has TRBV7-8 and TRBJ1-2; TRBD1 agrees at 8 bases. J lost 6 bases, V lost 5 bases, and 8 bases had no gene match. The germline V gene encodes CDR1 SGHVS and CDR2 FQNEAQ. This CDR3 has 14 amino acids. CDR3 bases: TGTGCCAGCAGCCAAAGTGACAGGGGCGATGGCTACACCTTC. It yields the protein CASSQSDRGDGYTF.